The 27 T cell receptor beta chains below come from one sample, sequenced in a study of T cells after posttransplantation cyclophosphamide. The assay was immunoSEQ multiplex PCR, and TCRdb's table has in-frame clones only and misses some. The data show tens of thousands of clones, with approximately 86% seen just once and about 2.7% held by the top ten. Sequenced sample: PBMCs. The receptor set was obtained from a man aged 25-45 years with a blood cancer, CMV-positive, and with a related stem cell donor.

This chain connects TRBV19 to TRBJ2-7, with a tentative D call TRBD1 (6 bases). Germline V gene lookup returns CDR1 LNHDA and CDR2 SQIVND (reference sequence). V was clipped by 5 bases and J by 0 bases, with 17 bases between them. The CDR3 spans 16 residues. CDR3 residues: CASSWKGVPSSYEQYF. The CDR3 DNA reads TGTGCCAGTAGTTGGAAGGGGGTCCCCTCCTCCTACGAGCAGTACTTC.

The chain joins TRBV10-3 to TRBJ2-6; 12 nucleotides align to TRBD1. CDR3 length equals 17 residues. CDR1 is ENHRY, CDR2 SYGVKD, per germline. V lost 7 bases, J lost 0 bases, and 4 bases stayed unmatched. The CDR3 bases are TGTGCCATCAAGCGGGACAGGGGGCTCTCTGGGGCCAACGTCCTGACTTTC. Translated: CAIKRDRGLSGANVLTF.

The CDR3 DNA follows: TGTGCCAGCAGCTTGCGAGATGCTGAAGCTTTCTTT. This codes for CASSLRDAEAFF. The chain links TRBV5-5 to TRBJ1-1; D uncertain. This CDR3 contains 12 residues. Germline V lookup: CDR1 SGHKS, CDR2 YYEKEE (reference sequence). Trimming pared 1 base from V and 6 bases from J, leaving 7 bases between.

This chain links TRBV29-1 with TRBJ2-1, with 9 bases fitting TRBD2. This CDR3 region has 14 residues. The V gene end was trimmed by 4 bases and the J gene end by 0 bases; junction bases not matched to a gene: 1. The germline V gene has CDR1 SQVTM and CDR2 ANQGSEA. CDR3 sequence: CSVAAGGSYNEQFF. CDR3 nucleotide sequence: TGCAGCGTTGCAGCGGGGGGCTCCTACAATGAGCAGTTCTTC.

V is TRBV19 and J is TRBJ2-1; D remains ambiguous. The V end was cut by 4 bases, the J end by 6 bases, with 16 bases between. Germline V gives CDR1 LNHDA, CDR2 SQIVND (reference sequence). The CDR3 consists of 15 residues. The CDR3 DNA follows: TGTGCCAGTAGTAAGCTCCCCAGGCAACCCAATGAGCAGTTCTTC. Amino acids: CASSKLPRQPNEQFF.

This clone turned up a few times. The chain uses TRBV2 and TRBJ2-2; 7 nucleotides match TRBD1. CDR3 size: 15 residues. Germline assignment: CDR1 SNHLY and CDR2 FYNNEI. J gave up 2 bases and V 4 bases, and 4 bases lay outside the gene matches. In DNA form, the CDR3 reads TGTGCCAGCAGTGTTGGGACAGCCAACACCGGGGAGCTGTTTTTT. Translated, it gives CASSVGTANTGELFF.

The chain has TRBV6-5 and TRBJ2-7; 9 bases are shared with TRBD1. CDR1 is MNHEY, CDR2 SVGAGI, per germline. The CDR3 is 14 residues long. Trimming cost V 5 bases and J 5 bases; bases outside gene matches: 7. DNA of the CDR3: TGTGCCAGCAGTCGGACCGGGACAGGGCACGAGCAGTACTTC. Translation: CASSRTGTGHEQYF.

The rearrangement joins TRBV5-1 to TRBJ2-1, with unresolved D. V gave up 2 bases and J gave up 7 bases, with 7 bases separating them. Germline CDR1 and CDR2: SGHRS and YFSETQ. This CDR3 spans 12 amino acids. CDR3 coding DNA: TGCGCCAGCAGCTTCCACCGGAATGAGCAGTTCTTC. Amino acids: CASSFHRNEQFF.

This chain links TRBV5-1 with TRBJ2-5; D is uncertain. In germline, CDR1 is SGHRS, CDR2 YFSETQ. This CDR3 contains 14 residues. With 0 bases removed from V and 3 bases from J, the gap between germline ends came to 9 bases. CDR3 coding DNA: TGCGCCAGCAGCTTGGTGTGGCAGGAAGAGACCCAGTACTTC. This encodes CASSLVWQEETQYF.

The chain carries TRBV29-1 and TRBJ1-2; TRBD1 matches 8 bases. V lost 4 bases, J lost 3 bases, and 7 bases stayed unmatched. There are 14 residues in the CDR3. Germline CDR1 is SQVTM and CDR2 is ANQGSEA. The CDR3 sequence is CSVGNPGQDYGYTF. Here the CDR3 DNA reads TGCAGCGTTGGAAACCCGGGACAGGACTATGGCTACACCTTC.

The rearrangement uses TRBV5-1 and TRBJ2-1, with TRBD2 matching 10 bases. Trimming took 0 bases from V and 8 from J; bases not matched to a gene: 5. The CDR3 extends over 15 amino acids. The V gene's germline CDR1 is SGHRS and CDR2 YFSETQ. CDR3 DNA: TGCGCCAGCAGCTTGGTGCTAGCGGGAGAGTATGAGCAGTTCTTC. Translating it yields CASSLVLAGEYEQFF.

The J gene is TRBJ1-1, the V gene TRBV30; a possible D gene is TRBD1 (6 bases). Germline V gives CDR1 GTSNPN, CDR2 SVGIG (reference sequence). Deletions cut 5 bases from V and 0 bases from J, with 22 bases between. The CDR3 is made up of 17 amino acids. The CDR3 nucleotides are TGTGCCTGGGGGTATATGGACAGAGACTTCATGAACACTGAAGCTTTCTTT. The encoded protein is CAWGYMDRDFMNTEAFF.

This rearrangement joins TRBV25-1 to TRBJ1-1; the match to TRBD1 covers 7 bases. The CDR3 is 15 residues long. The V gene end was trimmed by 3 bases and the J gene end by 2 bases; junction bases not matched to a gene: 6. Germline loops: CDR1 MGHDK, CDR2 SYGVNS. The CDR3 region is CASSDTGTANTEAFF. The CDR3 DNA reads TGTGCCAGCAGTGATACCGGGACAGCAAACACTGAAGCTTTCTTT.

V and J are TRBV7-9 and TRBJ2-2; the D gene is possibly TRBD1 (5 bases). Germline V gives CDR1 SEHNR, CDR2 FQNEAQ (reference sequence). The CDR3 loop spans 17 amino acids. The V end was cut by 5 bases, the J end by 0 bases, with 16 bases between. For the CDR3, the DNA is TGTGCCAGCAGCCTACTTTTGGGGCTCGCGAACACCGGGGAGCTGTTTTTT. Translation gives CASSLLLGLANTGELFF.

This clone occurred a few times. The chain carries TRBV2 and TRBJ1-2; D gene ambiguous. The germline CDR1 and CDR2 sequences are SNHLY and FYNNEI. The CDR3 contains 13 residues. Trimming pared 7 bases from V and 8 bases from J, leaving 17 bases between. The CDR3: CASMTYEGGGYTF. For the CDR3, the DNA is TGTGCCAGCATGACCTATGAAGGAGGGGGCTACACCTTC.

This clone was found once. The chain carries TRBV11-2 and TRBJ2-5; no clear D. The CDR3 has 14 amino acids. The V gene's germline CDR1 is SGHAT and CDR2 FQNNGV. With 3 bases removed from V and 3 bases from J, the gap between germline ends came to 11 bases. The DNA for the CDR3 is TGTGCCAGCAGCTTTTCCACTACCAAAGAGACCCAGTACTTC. Translated, it gives CASSFSTTKETQYF.

V gene TRBV28 combines with J gene TRBJ1-1; D gene uncertain. The CDR3 is 11 amino acids. The germline V gene has CDR1 MDHEN and CDR2 SYDVKM. V gave up 5 bases and J gave up 10 bases, with 11 bases separating them. The chain's CDR3 is CASSRIRGAFF. CDR3 coding DNA: TGTGCCAGCAGTAGAATTCGAGGAGCTTTCTTT.

The CDR3: CAWNQSPLDTQYF. CDR3 nucleotide sequence: TGTGCCTGGAATCAGTCCCCCTTAGATACGCAGTATTTT. The V gene is TRBV30, the J gene TRBJ2-3; D is unclear. Trimming took off 4 bases at V and 5 bases at J, with 13 bases between the two ends. The CDR3 sequence is 13 residues long. Germline CDR1 GTSNPN, CDR2 SVGIG (reference sequence).

The chain joins TRBV4-1 to TRBJ2-7; D is unclear. This CDR3 contains 13 residues. V shed 4 bases and J shed 2 bases, with 9 bases lying between them. Germline-derived CDR1 and CDR2 are MGHRA and YSYEKL. DNA for the CDR3: TGCGCCAGCAGCCCCCATCGGGCCTACGAGCAGTACTTC. Translating gives CASSPHRAYEQYF.

This sequence joins TRBV2 and TRBJ2-2; 8 bases match TRBD1. Trimming cost V 5 bases and J 4 bases; bases outside gene matches: 6. The V gene's germline CDR1 is SNHLY and CDR2 FYNNEI. This CDR3 contains 15 residues. Here the CDR3 DNA reads TGTGCCAGCAGTCGGACAGGGATAACCACCGGGGAGCTGTTTTTT. Protein: CASSRTGITTGELFF. The whole variable domain, remainder taken from reference TRBV2 and TRBJ2-2, is EPEVTQTPSHQVTQMGQEVILRCVPISNHLYFYWYRQILGQKVEFLVSFYNNEISEKSEIFDDQFSVERPDGSNFTLKIRSTKLEDSAMYFCASSRTGITTGELFFGEGSRLTVL.

This clone has a single count. The chain is built from TRBV7-9 and TRBJ2-2; possibly TRBD1 for D (6 bases). From germline, CDR1 is SEHNR and CDR2 FQNEAQ (reference sequence). V lost 4 bases and J 4 bases, leaving 13 bases between the germline ends. This CDR3 spans 15 amino acids. The CDR3 loop reads CASSWEQGFTGELFF. The CDR3, as DNA: TGTGCCAGCAGCTGGGAACAGGGATTCACCGGGGAGCTGTTTTTT.

The J gene is TRBJ2-5, the V gene TRBV4-1, with D perhaps matching TRBD1 (7 bases). Germline-derived CDR1 and CDR2 are MGHRA and YSYEKL. The CDR3 totals 15 residues. V was trimmed by 0 bases and J by 4 bases, leaving 12 bases between them. CDR3 sequence reads: CASSQEDRDSETQYF. Written as DNA, the CDR3 is TGCGCCAGCAGCCAAGAAGACAGGGACTCAGAGACCCAGTACTTC.

The V and J genes are TRBV29-1 and TRBJ1-5, with 8 bases fitting TRBD1. Germline loops: CDR1 SQVTM, CDR2 ANQGSEA. V was clipped by 6 bases and J by 6 bases; unmatched bases: 7. The CDR3 covers 13 residues. The CDR3 sequence is CSVATGGGQPQHF. The CDR3 DNA follows: TGCAGCGTGGCTACAGGGGGTGGTCAGCCCCAGCATTTT.

The V gene is TRBV5-6, the J gene TRBJ1-3, with D possibly matching TRBD1 (6 bases). CDR1 and CDR2 (germline): SGHDT, YYEEEE. Trimming cost V 0 bases and J 0 bases, with 7 bases left between them. This CDR3 is built from 15 residues. CDR3 nucleotide sequence: TGTGCCAGCAGCTTGGGAGGGGGCTCTGGAAACACCATATATTTT. Translating gives CASSLGGGSGNTIYF.

This chain uses TRBV10-3 with TRBJ2-7; TRBD1 agrees at 7 bases. Per germline, CDR1 ENHRY and CDR2 SYGVKD. The CDR3 has 14 residues. J lost 2 bases, V lost 6 bases, and 7 bases had no gene match. For the CDR3, the DNA is TGTGCCATCAGGCCGGGACAGACTCCCTACGAGCAGTACTTC. It is translated as CAIRPGQTPYEQYF.

The rearrangement joins TRBV11-3 to TRBJ2-7; the match to TRBD1 covers 11 bases. CDR3 size: 16 residues. V lost 5 bases and J lost 3; bases outside the gene matches: 9. CDR1 SGHNT and CDR2 YENEEA come from the germline V gene. The CDR3 protein is CASSGRTGGKIYEQYF. The DNA for the CDR3 is TGTGCCAGCAGCGGACGGACAGGGGGCAAGATCTACGAGCAGTACTTC.

CDR3 coding DNA: TGTGCCAGCAGCCCCTTTTTGAACACTGAAGCTTTCTTT. Encoded protein: CASSPFLNTEAFF. The chain has TRBV7-8 and TRBJ1-1, with D unclear. Germline V gene lookup returns CDR1 SGHVS and CDR2 FQNEAQ. This CDR3 spans 13 amino acids. V was clipped by 5 bases and J by 0 bases, with 7 bases between them.